These 21 T cell receptor beta chains came from one sample sequenced in a study of control samples from healthy donors and cancer patients. Repertoires were generated with immunoSEQ multiplex PCR, while TCRdb's copy carries only in-frame clones and drops some. The table records roughly 130,000 clones, approximately 90% of them present only once. The material sequenced was blood. These receptors all stem from a man between 18 and 35 years old in good health.

This clone was recorded once. V usage is TRBV5-1 and J usage is TRBJ2-1, with a weak D call TRBD2 (5 bases). The CDR3 loop spans 16 amino acids. V lost 7 bases, J lost 3 bases, and 20 bases lay in between. Germline-derived CDR1 and CDR2 are SGHRS and YFSETQ. CDR3 nucleotides: TGCGCCAGCGGCGAAGGGTTGCTGGCGGGCTACAATGAGCAGTTCTTC. The encoded protein is CASGEGLLAGYNEQFF.

The genes are TRBV18 and TRBJ1-1; D gene ambiguous. This CDR3 has 14 residues. V lost 3 bases to trimming and J lost 1 base, with 9 bases between them. Germline V lookup: CDR1 KGHSH, CDR2 LQKENI. CDR3 bases: TGTGCCAGCTCACCGGTTGGGAAGAACACTGAAGCTTTCTTT. Translation gives CASSPVGKNTEAFF.

The rearrangement joins TRBV7-2 to TRBJ2-4, with D tentatively TRBD2 (6 bases). The germline V gene encodes CDR1 SGHTA and CDR2 FQGNSA. This CDR3 comprises 16 residues. The V end lost 1 base, the J end lost 0 bases, and 10 bases lay between the germline ends. CDR3 nucleotide sequence: TGTGCCAGCAGCTTAGGCGGGACTGAAGCCAAAAACATTCAGTACTTC. Its protein product is CASSLGGTEAKNIQYF.

V is TRBV9 and J is TRBJ1-5; a weak D match, TRBD1 (6 bases). This CDR3 is built from 14 residues. V was shortened by 3 bases and J by 9 bases, with 16 bases between the two germline ends. Per the germline V gene, CDR1 is SGDLS and CDR2 is YYNGEE. Written as DNA, the CDR3 is TGTGCCAGCAGCGGTCAGGGGTGGGGAGGGCCCCAGCATTTT. This encodes CASSGQGWGGPQHF.

The V and J genes are TRBV30 and TRBJ1-5, with a possible D match to TRBD1 (5 bases). The CDR3 runs 14 residues. The germline gives CDR1 GTSNPN, CDR2 SVGIG (reference sequence). Trimming took off 3 bases at V and 6 bases at J, with 15 bases between the two ends. The CDR3 region has the DNA TGTGCCTGGAGGGTCCGCGGGAGGGGTCAGCCCCAGCATTTT. Its protein product is CAWRVRGRGQPQHF. Complete variable domain (other parts from reference TRBV30 and TRBJ1-5): SQTIHQWPATLVQPVGSPLSLECTVEGTSNPNLYWYRQAAGRGLQLLFYSVGIGQISSEVPQNLSASRPQDRQFILSSKKLLLSDSGFYLCAWRVRGRGQPQHFGDGTRLSIL.

This clone was seen more than once but under ten times. The V and J genes are TRBV5-1 and TRBJ2-3; TRBD2 might be the D (5 bases). Trimming removed 9 bases at V and 1 base at J, with 12 bases between. This CDR3 is 13 amino acids long. The germline V gene has CDR1 SGHRS and CDR2 YFSETQ. CDR3 nucleotides: TGCGCCACCCAGCTGGAGGGCACAGATACGCAGTATTTT. It is translated as CATQLEGTDTQYF.

The chain carries TRBV4-2 and TRBJ1-4; no reliable D call. The CDR3 has 16 amino acids. Germline V CDR1 and CDR2: LGHNA, YNFKEQ. V dropped 0 bases and J dropped 4 bases, with 12 bases sitting between them. This CDR3 reads CASSQERSGGNEKLFF. Written as DNA, the CDR3 is TGTGCCAGCAGCCAAGAACGCTCGGGTGGTAATGAAAAACTGTTTTTT.

This clone showed up just once. The chain employs TRBV6-5 and TRBJ2-3; no clear D. CDR1 MNHEY and CDR2 SVGAGI come from the germline V gene. Between the trimmed V and J ends, which lost 6 bases and 0 bases, there was a span of 13 bases. There are 15 residues in the CDR3. CDR3 residues: CASSQYRTSTDTQYF. CDR3 nucleotides: TGTGCCAGCAGCCAATATCGGACGAGCACAGATACGCAGTATTTT.

The chain is built from TRBV9 and TRBJ2-5, with 11 bases identical to TRBD1. V trimming: 3 bases; J trimming: 4 bases; junction bases outside the gene matches: 5. CDR1 and CDR2 (germline): SGDLS, YYNGEE. This CDR3 has 15 amino acids. CDR3 in DNA: TGTGCCAGCAGCGGCGGGACAGGGGGTTTAGAGACCCAGTACTTC. Protein: CASSGGTGGLETQYF.

V gene TRBV10-3 combines with J gene TRBJ2-7; 7 bases line up with TRBD1. Germline V gene data show CDR1 as ENHRY and CDR2 as SYGVKD. CDR3 length: 15 residues. Trimming at V came to 5 bases and at J to 3 bases, leaving 10 bases not matched to a gene. The CDR3 region is CAISPIQGQFYEQYF. The DNA for the CDR3 is TGTGCCATCAGTCCAATCCAGGGACAGTTCTACGAGCAGTACTTC.

The rearrangement joins TRBV20-1 to TRBJ1-2; D uncertain. Trimming cost V 6 bases and J 1 base, with 6 bases left between them. The germline gives CDR1 DFQATT, CDR2 SNEGSKA (reference sequence). The CDR3 contains 11 residues. CDR3 in DNA: TGCAGTGCCGAGGGTAACTATGGCTACACCTTC. This encodes CSAEGNYGYTF.

This clone was counted a single time. V is TRBV7-2 and J is TRBJ1-1; D is unresolved. The germline V and J ends were trimmed by 5 bases and 1 base, with 8 bases remaining between them. Germline CDR1 reads SGHTA; CDR2 reads FQGNSA. CDR3 size: 13 residues. CDR3 protein: CASSQDRNTEAFF. CDR3 coding DNA: TGTGCCAGCAGCCAGGACCGGAACACTGAAGCTTTCTTT.

The genes are TRBV21-1 and TRBJ1-5; TRBD1, the D gene given by the table, was not confirmed from the DNA. TRBV21-1 counts as a pseudogene. This CDR3 comprises 15 residues. The CDR3 nucleotides are TGTGCCAGCATCGTACAGGCAGCTGCCCATCAGCCCCAGCATTTT. This sequence encodes CASIVQAAAHQPQHF.

The J gene is TRBJ2-3, the V gene TRBV5-8, with TRBD1 matching 8 bases. The ends lost 3 bases at V and 6 bases at J; junction bases unmatched: 6. Germline V gene lookup returns CDR1 SGHTS and CDR2 YDEGEE. This CDR3 is built from 14 residues. The CDR3 coding sequence is TGTGCCAGCAGCTCCGGACAGGGCGGGGATACGCAGTATTTT. Protein product: CASSSGQGGDTQYF. Looking up the rest from reference TRBV5-8 and TRBJ2-3 gives the full variable domain: EAGVTQSPTHLIKTRGQQATLRCSPISGHTSVYWYQQALGLGLQFLLWYDEGEERNRGNFPPRFSGRQFPNYSSELNVNALELEDSALYLCASSSGQGGDTQYFGPGTRLTVL.

In this sample, this clone turned up once. V is TRBV11-2 and J is TRBJ1-2; D ambiguous. The ends were cut back, 2 bases at V and 3 bases at J, with 7 bases in the middle. CDR1 SGHAT and CDR2 FQNNGV come from the germline V gene. The CDR3 is 13 amino acids. The DNA of the CDR3 is TGTGCCAGCAGCTTAAATATCCACTATGGCTACACCTTC. Encoded protein: CASSLNIHYGYTF.

The chain carries TRBV30 and TRBJ1-5; D is unclear. Germline V lookup: CDR1 GTSNPN, CDR2 SVGIG (reference sequence). V dropped 0 bases and J dropped 0 bases, with 6 bases sitting between them. CDR3 length: 14 residues. Here the CDR3 reads CAWSVLASNQPQHF. CDR3 DNA sequence: TGTGCCTGGAGTGTACTAGCTAGCAATCAGCCCCAGCATTTT.

V gene TRBV5-1 combines with J gene TRBJ1-4; D is undetermined. V was clipped by 3 bases and J by 6 bases, with 9 bases between them. The CDR3 consists of 13 residues. CDR1 is SGHRS, CDR2 YFSETQ, per germline. The CDR3 DNA reads TGCGCCAGCAGCTCCGGCGGGGATGAAAAACTGTTTTTT. It codes for CASSSGGDEKLFF. The variable domain in full, completed from reference TRBV5-1 and TRBJ1-4, reads KAGVTQTPRYLIKTRGQQVTLSCSPISGHRSVSWYQQTPGQGLQFLFEYFSETQRNKGNFPGRFSGRQFSNSRSEMNVSTLELGDSALYLCASSSGGDEKLFFGSGTQLSVL.

The V gene is TRBV11-2, the J gene TRBJ2-4; D not resolved. This CDR3 contains 12 residues. The V gene lost 10 bases and the J gene lost 6 bases, with 13 bases spanning the gap. Germline V gene data show CDR1 as SGHAT and CDR2 as FQNNGV. CDR3 DNA: TGTGCCACCAGAAAGGACGGAAACATTCAGTACTTC. This sequence encodes CATRKDGNIQYF.

The rearrangement joins TRBV28 to TRBJ1-4, with D possibly TRBD1 on 5 matching bases. This CDR3 is built from 14 residues. V dropped 6 bases and J dropped 2 bases, with 10 bases sitting between them. Germline CDR1 reads MDHEN; CDR2 reads SYDVKM. The DNA of the CDR3 is TGTGCCAGCAGCCCGCAGGGCACTAATGAAAAACTGTTTTTT. This encodes CASSPQGTNEKLFF.

The chain links TRBV14 to TRBJ2-1; 7 nucleotides match TRBD2. This CDR3 is 15 amino acids long. The V and J ends lost 7 bases and 2 bases, in that order; junction bases with no gene match: 8. The germline V gene has CDR1 SGHDN and CDR2 FVKESK. CDR3 amino acids: CASTVGSGAYNEQFF. The CDR3 coding sequence is TGTGCCAGCACCGTCGGGAGCGGGGCCTACAATGAGCAGTTCTTC.

The V call is TRBV2, the J call TRBJ2-4, with D possibly TRBD2 on 5 matching bases. The ends were cut back, 4 bases at V and 0 bases at J, with 7 bases in the middle. Germline V CDR1 and CDR2: SNHLY, FYNNEI. The length of the CDR3 is 14 residues. The CDR3: CASSAAGAKNIQYF. The DNA for the CDR3 is TGTGCCAGCAGTGCGGCGGGAGCCAAAAACATTCAGTACTTC.